This TCR beta chain was profiled in a study of T-cell memory formation after mild COVID-19. On the study more broadly: In these data, TCR clusters were largely donor specific. Points from the study as a whole: Pre-infection memory contained some responding clones, which suggested that cross-reactive memory had joined. CD4+ contracting clones lay mainly in CM and EM, CD8+ ones in EMRA. Day 15 to 85 contractors were CD4/CD8 balanced; later expanders leaned CD4+.

TCRdb independently ran MiXCR on the 5' RACE reads; one entry per CDR3 protein. Here the sample spans around 80,000 distinct CDR3 sequences, roughly 12% being singletons. With respect to this clonotype: Its antigen remains unknown.

There are 17 residues in the CDR3. The V gene end was trimmed by 0 bases and the J gene end by 3 bases; junction bases not matched to a gene: 11. Germline V gene data show CDR1 as LGHNA and CDR2 as YSLEER. Specimen: PBMCs or a T cell subset sorted from them (not recorded which). The rearrangement joins TRBV4-3 to TRBJ2-7; 7 bases are a match to TRBD1. The source of this sequence is a young man who had mild COVID-19 (a few samples of this study predate the infection). Cell type and time point are not known. The CDR3 protein is CASSQESRTGVDYEQYF. The CDR3 DNA sequence: TGCGCCAGCAGCCAAGAAAGTCGTACAGGGGTCGACTACGAGCAGTACTTC.